This T cell receptor (beta chain) was obtained from a study of glioma-infiltrating T cells after dendritic cell vaccination. Some clones are missing from TCRdb's copy, which holds only in-frame ones; the method was immunoSEQ multiplex PCR. The sample has 65,000 to 90,000 clones, roughly 82% seen once. The germline CDR1 and CDR2 sequences are LNHDA and SQIVND (reference sequence). This CDR3 is built from 14 residues. V lost 8 bases, J lost 4 bases, and 6 bases stayed unmatched. The chain recombines TRBV19 with TRBJ1-5; 9 positions match TRBD1. The TCR originated in a human donor with glioblastoma. The sample here was blood, taken before dendritic cell vaccination. The CDR3 region has the DNA TGTGCCAGTGCTGGACAGGGGACAAATCAGCCCCAGCATTTT. This codes for CASAGQGTNQPQHF.